This entry concerns a single T cell receptor (beta chain). What it binds is not known. The sample comes from a study of T-cell memory formation after mild COVID-19. TCRdb re-derived calls from the 5' RACE reads in MiXCR, one entry per CDR3 protein. The sample has approximately 260,000 distinct CDR3 sequences, under 20% seen once. Study results and caveats: For contracting clones, CD4+ ones sat mainly in CM and EM, CD8+ in EMRA. Some clones that responded turned up in pre-infection memory, which suggests that cross-reactive memory joined in.

Germline-derived CDR1 and CDR2 are SEHNR and FQNEAQ (reference sequence). The CDR3 sequence is 14 residues long. Deletions cut 2 bases from V and 3 bases from J, with 11 bases between. The TCR was taken from a man aged 18 to 30 who had mild COVID-19 (a few samples of this study predate the infection). Cell type and time point are not known. This chain connects TRBV7-9 to TRBJ2-7; D gene unclear. Material: PBMCs or a T cell subset sorted from them (not recorded which). The CDR3 region has the DNA TGTGCCAGCAGCTTAAGTCAGGCAGACTACGAGCAGTACTTC. Translated: CASSLSQADYEQYF.